The 21 T cell receptor beta chains presented below share a single source sample, sequenced in a study of immune evolution from preneoplasia to lung adenocarcinoma. TCRdb's table, derived via immunoSEQ multiplex PCR, lists solely in-frame clones and lacks some. The table includes about 8,400 clones, 65% to 90% detected once. Sequenced material: FFPE invasive lung adenocarcinoma tissue. These receptors came from a person aged 45-65 years with lung adenocarcinoma.

The V call is TRBV29-1, the J call TRBJ2-1, with 7 bases lining up with TRBD2. Germline assignment: CDR1 SQVTM and CDR2 ANQGSEA. There are 16 residues in the CDR3. The junction had 13 bases not matched to a gene; V was cut back by 1 base and J by 7 bases. This CDR3 is CSVEGYASGRENEQFF. In DNA, the CDR3 is TGCAGCGTTGAAGGGTACGCTAGCGGTCGGGAGAATGAGCAGTTCTTC.

In nucleotides, the CDR3 is TGTGCCAGCAGCTCTTATGGGACTCAGATGGAGACCCAGTACTTC. Its translation: CASSSYGTQMETQYF. V usage is TRBV11-2 and J usage is TRBJ2-5; a possible D gene is TRBD2 (6 bases). The CDR3 covers 15 residues. Germline V lookup: CDR1 SGHAT, CDR2 FQNNGV. V lost 4 bases and J lost 5, with 17 bases in between.

The chain uses TRBV21-1 and TRBJ2-1. TRBV21-1 has pseudogene status. CDR3 length: 17 residues. CDR3 residues: CASSKALDSPTYNEQFF. The CDR3 DNA sequence: TGTGCCAGCAGCAAAGCGCTTGATTCCCCAACCTACAATGAGCAGTTCTTC.

The chain carries TRBV5-1 and TRBJ2-7; TRBD2 agrees at 10 bases. V lost 4 bases, J lost 0 bases, and 7 bases stayed unmatched. Germline CDR1 is SGHRS and CDR2 is YFSETQ. CDR3 size: 16 residues. The CDR3 loop reads CASSLSGGPSSYEQYF. CDR3 DNA: TGCGCCAGCAGCCTTAGCGGGGGGCCCTCCTCCTACGAGCAGTACTTC.

V usage is TRBV5-1 and J usage is TRBJ2-7; maybe TRBD2 (7 bases). The CDR3 has 15 amino acids. V gave up 2 bases and J gave up 6 bases, with 18 bases separating them. The germline CDR1 and CDR2 sequences are SGHRS and YFSETQ. The CDR3 loop reads CASSFSRGGIAEQYF. The CDR3 DNA is TGCGCCAGCAGCTTCTCCAGGGGAGGGATCGCCGAGCAGTACTTC. Supplemented by reference TRBV5-1 and TRBJ2-7, the full variable domain reads KAGVTQTPRYLIKTRGQQVTLSCSPISGHRSVSWYQQTPGQGLQFLFEYFSETQRNKGNFPGRFSGRQFSNSRSEMNVSTLELGDSALYLCASSFSRGGIAEQYFGPGTRLTVT.

V and J are TRBV6-5 and TRBJ1-5, with 8 nucleotides matching TRBD1. Germline CDR1 and CDR2: MNHEY and SVGAGI. Trimming at V came to 4 bases and at J to 4 bases, leaving 3 bases not matched to a gene. The CDR3 contains 14 residues. The CDR3 DNA reads TGTGCCAGCAGTTCGAACAGGGGGAATCAGCCCCAGCATTTT. Its protein is CASSSNRGNQPQHF.

This chain links TRBV4-1 with TRBJ1-2, with 8 positions matching TRBD1. The germline CDR1 and CDR2 sequences are MGHRA and YSYEKL. V shed 7 bases, J shed 3 bases, and the junction held 7 bases outside the gene matches. This CDR3 contains 14 residues. The CDR3 is CASTDLDRDYGYTF. CDR3 sequence (DNA): TGCGCCAGCACCGACTTGGACAGGGACTATGGCTACACCTTC.

The V call is TRBV10-3, the J call TRBJ1-2; D gene unclear. The V end lost 0 bases, the J end lost 6 bases, and 8 bases lay between the germline ends. The germline gives CDR1 ENHRY, CDR2 SYGVKD. This CDR3 comprises 13 residues. The CDR3 DNA sequence: TGTGCCATCAGTGAGTCGAACAGCCATGGCTACACCTTC. It yields the protein CAISESNSHGYTF.

The V and J genes are TRBV5-4 and TRBJ2-1; D gene ambiguous. The CDR3 loop spans 14 amino acids. Germline CDR1 reads SGHNT; CDR2 reads YYREEE (reference sequence). V lost 4 bases, J lost 9 bases, and 17 bases lay in between. The CDR3 sequence is CASSPPVEGTEQFF. CDR3 coding DNA: TGTGCCAGCAGCCCCCCTGTGGAAGGTACTGAGCAGTTCTTC.

The chain employs TRBV6-6 and TRBJ1-2; 7 positions match TRBD1. V gave up 4 bases and J gave up 7 bases; unmatched junction bases: 12. Germline values: CDR1 MNHNY, CDR2 SVGAGI (reference sequence). CDR3 length: 15 residues. The DNA for the CDR3 is TGTGCCAGCAGTTCCCAGGGACAGCTTGGAGGTGGCTACACCTTC. Translated: CASSSQGQLGGGYTF.

The chain links TRBV4-1 to TRBJ2-1, with 8 bases identical to TRBD2. The CDR3 extends over 17 amino acids. The ends lost 0 bases at V and 4 bases at J; junction bases unmatched: 8. Germline V lookup: CDR1 MGHRA, CDR2 YSYEKL. The CDR3 region is CASSQEVQRGPYNEQFF. The CDR3 DNA reads as TGCGCCAGCAGCCAAGAGGTACAGCGGGGGCCATACAATGAGCAGTTCTTC.

The chain employs TRBV5-4 and TRBJ1-6; perhaps TRBD1 as D (5 bases). The CDR3 runs to 15 residues. Trimming shortened V by 4 bases and J by 5 bases, and 13 bases separated the two germline ends. Germline V CDR1 and CDR2: SGHNT, YYREEE (reference sequence). As DNA, the CDR3 is TGTGCCAGCAGCGTAGGGACGGACCATAATTCACCCCTCCACTTT. This translates into CASSVGTDHNSPLHF.

This clone was seen more than once but under ten times. This chain uses TRBV5-6 with TRBJ2-7; no clear D. V dropped 6 bases and J dropped 5 bases, with 15 bases sitting between them. Germline V gives CDR1 SGHDT, CDR2 YYEEEE. The CDR3 has 13 amino acids. CDR3 sequence reads: CASTVGFEHEQYF. In DNA, the CDR3 is TGTGCCAGCACCGTGGGGTTTGAACACGAGCAGTACTTC.

The chain combines TRBV19 with TRBJ1-1; D not certain. V was clipped by 6 bases and J by 2 bases, with 16 bases between them. Germline CDR1 reads LNHDA; CDR2 reads SQIVND (reference sequence). This CDR3 is built from 15 residues. CDR3 DNA sequence: TGTGCCAGTAGCTCGGGCTCGGAGGGAAACACTGAAGCTTTCTTT. Protein sequence: CASSSGSEGNTEAFF.

This chain connects TRBV7-9 to TRBJ1-1; a possible D gene is TRBD1 (5 bases). V was cut by 4 bases and J by 7 bases, with 10 bases left in between. This CDR3 region has 12 residues. The germline CDR1 and CDR2 sequences are SEHNR and FQNEAQ (reference sequence). CDR3 bases: TGTGCCAGCAGCTCTTGGACATATGAAGCTTTCTTT. Translating gives CASSSWTYEAFF.

V gene TRBV30 combines with J gene TRBJ2-4; the match to TRBD2 covers 7 bases. The CDR3 loop spans 14 amino acids. The ends lost 1 base at V and 4 bases at J; junction bases unmatched: 4. Germline V lookup: CDR1 GTSNPN, CDR2 SVGIG (reference sequence). The CDR3 reads CAWSDDGGKNIQYF. The CDR3 nucleotides read TGTGCCTGGAGTGACGACGGGGGGAAAAACATTCAGTACTTC.

V usage is TRBV19 and J usage is TRBJ1-4, with 9 bases fitting TRBD1. The V and J ends lost 4 bases and 5 bases, in that order; junction bases with no gene match: 2. Germline V gives CDR1 LNHDA, CDR2 SQIVND (reference sequence). The CDR3 is made up of 14 amino acids. The CDR3 region is CASSTGTGNEKLFF. CDR3 DNA: TGTGCCAGTAGTACCGGGACAGGGAATGAAAAACTGTTTTTT.

This clone has a handful of counts. The chain recombines TRBV5-1 with TRBJ2-3, with D uncertain. This CDR3 has 14 amino acids. V gave up 0 bases and J gave up 0 bases, with 5 bases separating them. CDR1 is SGHRS, CDR2 YFSETQ, per germline. The DNA of the CDR3 is TGCGCCAGCAGCTTGGAACAGAGCACAGATACGCAGTATTTT. Translated, it gives CASSLEQSTDTQYF. The variable domain in full, completed from reference TRBV5-1 and TRBJ2-3, reads KAGVTQTPRYLIKTRGQQVTLSCSPISGHRSVSWYQQTPGQGLQFLFEYFSETQRNKGNFPGRFSGRQFSNSRSEMNVSTLELGDSALYLCASSLEQSTDTQYFGPGTRLTVL.

This sequence joins TRBV2 and TRBJ2-7; a possible D gene is TRBD2 (5 bases). Germline V lookup: CDR1 SNHLY, CDR2 FYNNEI. The CDR3 has 13 residues. Trimming removed 7 bases from V and 2 bases from J, with 12 bases in between. CDR3: CASKTINAYEQYF. The CDR3 DNA sequence: TGTGCCAGCAAGACTATTAACGCCTACGAGCAGTACTTC.

The chain recombines TRBV5-6 with TRBJ2-3, with D maybe TRBD1 (6 bases). The germline V and J ends were trimmed by 0 bases and 4 bases, with 6 bases remaining between them. The CDR3 is 13 amino acids. CDR1 and CDR2 from the germline V gene are SGHDT and YYEEEE. In nucleotides, the CDR3 is TGTGCCAGCAGCTTGGGGGGGCCAGATACGCAGTATTTT. It encodes CASSLGGPDTQYF.

The chain uses TRBV6-1 and TRBJ1-1; unclear D gene. The germline V and J ends were trimmed by 3 bases and 7 bases, with 18 bases remaining between them. The CDR3 runs 15 residues. Germline CDR1 is MNHNS and CDR2 is SASEGT. Here the CDR3 DNA reads TGTGCCAGCAGTGAGGCGGGAACGGAGCTCAATGAAGCTTTCTTT. Its protein product is CASSEAGTELNEAFF.